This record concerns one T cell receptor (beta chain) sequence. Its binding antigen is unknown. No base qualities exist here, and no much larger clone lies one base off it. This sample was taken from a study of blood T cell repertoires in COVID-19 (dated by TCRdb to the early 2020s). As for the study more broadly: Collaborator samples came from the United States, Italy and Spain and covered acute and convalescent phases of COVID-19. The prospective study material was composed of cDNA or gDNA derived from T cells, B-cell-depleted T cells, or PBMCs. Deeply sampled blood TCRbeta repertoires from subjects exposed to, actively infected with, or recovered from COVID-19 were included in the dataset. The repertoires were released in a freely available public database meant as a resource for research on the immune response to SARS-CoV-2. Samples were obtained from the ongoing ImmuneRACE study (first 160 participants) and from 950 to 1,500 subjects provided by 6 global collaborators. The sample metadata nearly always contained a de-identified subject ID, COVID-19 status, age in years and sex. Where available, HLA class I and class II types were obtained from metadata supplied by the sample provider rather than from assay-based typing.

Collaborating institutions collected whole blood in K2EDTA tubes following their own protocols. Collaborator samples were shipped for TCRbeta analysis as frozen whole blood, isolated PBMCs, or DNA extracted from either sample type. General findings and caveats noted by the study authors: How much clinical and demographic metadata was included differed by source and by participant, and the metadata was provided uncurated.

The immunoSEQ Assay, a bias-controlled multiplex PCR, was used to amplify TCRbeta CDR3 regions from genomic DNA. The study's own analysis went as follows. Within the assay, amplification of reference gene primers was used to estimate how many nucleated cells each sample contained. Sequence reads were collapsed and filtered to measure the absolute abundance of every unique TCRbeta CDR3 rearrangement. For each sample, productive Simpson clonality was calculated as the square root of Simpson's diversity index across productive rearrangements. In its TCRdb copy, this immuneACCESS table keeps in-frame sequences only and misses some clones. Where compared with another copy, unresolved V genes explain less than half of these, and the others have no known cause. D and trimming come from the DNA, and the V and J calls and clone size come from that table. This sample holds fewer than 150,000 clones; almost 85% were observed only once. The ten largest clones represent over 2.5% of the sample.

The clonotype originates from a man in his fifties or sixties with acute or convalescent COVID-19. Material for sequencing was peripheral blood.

The DNA reads TGTGCCAGCACCATGGGACTTTCGGGCGGGGATCAGCCCCAGCATTTT. Its translation is CASTMGLSGGDQPQHF. The chain is encoded by TRBV28 joined to TRBJ1-5; 5 matching bases give a weak D call of TRBD1. Trimming at the junction amounts to 7 bases on V and 5 bases on J, and the germline ends lie 21 bases apart. CDR3 length: 16 amino acids, cysteine to phenylalanine. Only the CDR3 region is kept as DNA, spanning 48 bases read in frame from base 1. The germline V gene sets CDR1 to MDHEN and CDR2 to SYDVKM.